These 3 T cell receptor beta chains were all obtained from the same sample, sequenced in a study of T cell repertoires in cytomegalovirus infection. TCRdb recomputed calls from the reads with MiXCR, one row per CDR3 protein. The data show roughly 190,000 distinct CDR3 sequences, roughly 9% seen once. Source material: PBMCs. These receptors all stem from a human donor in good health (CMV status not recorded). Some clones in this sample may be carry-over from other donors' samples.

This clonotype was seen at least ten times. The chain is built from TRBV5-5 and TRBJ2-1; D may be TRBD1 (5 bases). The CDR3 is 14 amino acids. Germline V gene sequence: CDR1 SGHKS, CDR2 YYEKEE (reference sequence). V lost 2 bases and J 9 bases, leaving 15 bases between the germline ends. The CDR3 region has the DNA TGTGCCAGCAGCTTTGAGACAGTACAATTTGAGCAGTTCTTC. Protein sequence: CASSFETVQFEQFF.

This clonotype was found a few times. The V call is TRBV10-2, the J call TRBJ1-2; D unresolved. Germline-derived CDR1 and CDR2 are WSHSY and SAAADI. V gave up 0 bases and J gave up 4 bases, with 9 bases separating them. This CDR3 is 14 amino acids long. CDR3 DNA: TGCGCCAGCAGTGAGTCGTCCGACGTCTATGGCTACACCTTC. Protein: CASSESSDVYGYTF.

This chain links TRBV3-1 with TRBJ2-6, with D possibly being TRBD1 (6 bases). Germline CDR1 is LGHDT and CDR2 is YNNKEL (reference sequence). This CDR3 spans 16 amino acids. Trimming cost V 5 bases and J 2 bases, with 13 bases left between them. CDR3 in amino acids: CASSRSPGAGANVLTF. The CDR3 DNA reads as TGTGCCAGCAGCAGAAGCCCAGGGGCTGGGGCCAACGTCCTGACTTTC.